This T cell receptor beta chain was captured by sequencing in a study of blood T cell repertoires in COVID-19. The CDR3 length is 14 residues. V shed 3 bases and J shed 5 bases, with 13 bases lying between them. The germline CDR1 and CDR2 sequences are MNHNS and SASEGT. Clones were read by immunoSEQ multiplex PCR, and TCRdb kept only the in-frame ones, dropping some. The sample yields about 160,000 clones, about 86% seen once. The TCR was taken from an older woman with COVID-19, enrolled during active disease. The specimen sequenced was peripheral blood. The chain combines TRBV6-1 with TRBJ1-1; D is perhaps TRBD1 (6 bases). The CDR3 loop is CASSDETGYTEAFF. In nucleotides, the CDR3 is TGTGCCAGCAGTGACGAAACAGGGTATACTGAAGCTTTCTTT.